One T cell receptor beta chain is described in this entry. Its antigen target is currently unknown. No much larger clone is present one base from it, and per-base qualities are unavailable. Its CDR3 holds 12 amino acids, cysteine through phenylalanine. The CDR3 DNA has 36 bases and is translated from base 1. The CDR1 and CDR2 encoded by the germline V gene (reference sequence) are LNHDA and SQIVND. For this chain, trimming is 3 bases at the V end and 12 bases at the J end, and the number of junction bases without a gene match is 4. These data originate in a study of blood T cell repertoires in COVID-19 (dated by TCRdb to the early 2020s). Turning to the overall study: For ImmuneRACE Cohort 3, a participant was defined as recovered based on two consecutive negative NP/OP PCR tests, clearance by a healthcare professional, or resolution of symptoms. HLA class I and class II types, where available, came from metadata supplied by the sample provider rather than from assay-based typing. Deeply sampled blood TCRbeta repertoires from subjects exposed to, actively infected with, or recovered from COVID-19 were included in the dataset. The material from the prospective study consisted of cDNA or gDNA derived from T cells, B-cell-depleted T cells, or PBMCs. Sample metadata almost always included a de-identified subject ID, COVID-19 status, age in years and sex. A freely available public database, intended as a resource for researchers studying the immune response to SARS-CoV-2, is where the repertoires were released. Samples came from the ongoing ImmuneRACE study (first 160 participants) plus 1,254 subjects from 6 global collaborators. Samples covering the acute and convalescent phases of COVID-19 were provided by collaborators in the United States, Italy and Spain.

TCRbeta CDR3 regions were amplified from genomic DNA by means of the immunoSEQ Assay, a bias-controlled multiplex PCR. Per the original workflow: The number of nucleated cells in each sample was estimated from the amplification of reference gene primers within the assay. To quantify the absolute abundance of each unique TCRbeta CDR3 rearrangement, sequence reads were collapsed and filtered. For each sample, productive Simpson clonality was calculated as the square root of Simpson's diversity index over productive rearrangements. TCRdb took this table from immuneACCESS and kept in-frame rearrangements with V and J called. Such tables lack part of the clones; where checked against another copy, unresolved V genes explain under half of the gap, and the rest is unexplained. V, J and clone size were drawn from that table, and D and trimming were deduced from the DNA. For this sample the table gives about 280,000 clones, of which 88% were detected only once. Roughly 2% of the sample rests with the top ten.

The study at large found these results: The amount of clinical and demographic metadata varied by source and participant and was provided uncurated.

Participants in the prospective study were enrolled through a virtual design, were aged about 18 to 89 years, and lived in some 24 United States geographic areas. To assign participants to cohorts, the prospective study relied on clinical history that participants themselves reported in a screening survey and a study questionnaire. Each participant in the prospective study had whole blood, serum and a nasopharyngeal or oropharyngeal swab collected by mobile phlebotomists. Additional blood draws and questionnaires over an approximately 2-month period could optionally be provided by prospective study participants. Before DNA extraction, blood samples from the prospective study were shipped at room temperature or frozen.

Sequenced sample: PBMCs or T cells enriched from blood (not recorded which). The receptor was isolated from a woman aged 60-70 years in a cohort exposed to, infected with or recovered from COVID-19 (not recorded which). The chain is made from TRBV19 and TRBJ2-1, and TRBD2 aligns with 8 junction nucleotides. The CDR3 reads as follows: CASSMYREGQFF. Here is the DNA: TGTGCCAGTAGTATGTATCGGGAGGGGCAGTTCTTC.